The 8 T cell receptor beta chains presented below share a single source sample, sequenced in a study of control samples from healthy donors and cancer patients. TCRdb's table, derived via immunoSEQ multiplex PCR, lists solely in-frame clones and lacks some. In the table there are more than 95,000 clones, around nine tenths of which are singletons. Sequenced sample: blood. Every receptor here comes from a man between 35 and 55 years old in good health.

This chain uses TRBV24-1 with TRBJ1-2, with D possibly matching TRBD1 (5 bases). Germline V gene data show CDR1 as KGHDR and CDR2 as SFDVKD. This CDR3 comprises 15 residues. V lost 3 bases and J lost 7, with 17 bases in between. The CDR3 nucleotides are TGTGCCACCAGTGATGCAGCAGTACGGAGGGGTGGCTACACCTTC. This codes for CATSDAAVRRGGYTF.

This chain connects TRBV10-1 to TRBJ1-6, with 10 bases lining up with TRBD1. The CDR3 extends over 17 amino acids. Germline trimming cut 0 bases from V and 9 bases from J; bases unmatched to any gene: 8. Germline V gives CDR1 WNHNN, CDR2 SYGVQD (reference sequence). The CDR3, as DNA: TGCGCCAGCAGTGAGTCTGGGACAGGGGCGGTAGTTTCACCCCTCCACTTT. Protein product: CASSESGTGAVVSPLHF.

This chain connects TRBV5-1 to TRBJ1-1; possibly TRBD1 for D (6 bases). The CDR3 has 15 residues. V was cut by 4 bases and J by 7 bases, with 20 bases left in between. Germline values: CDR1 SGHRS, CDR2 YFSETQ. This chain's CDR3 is CASSRTGTHEVEAFF. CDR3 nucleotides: TGCGCCAGCAGCCGAACCGGGACACATGAGGTTGAAGCTTTCTTT.

CDR3 amino acids: CASSEGSYDSYEQYF. The CDR3 DNA reads TGTGCCAGCAGCGAGGGCAGTTATGATTCCTACGAGCAGTACTTC. The chain has TRBV9 and TRBJ2-7; the D is unclear. CDR3 length: 15 residues. Trimming left V 3 bases short and J 1 base short, with 14 bases between. The germline CDR1 and CDR2 sequences are SGDLS and YYNGEE.

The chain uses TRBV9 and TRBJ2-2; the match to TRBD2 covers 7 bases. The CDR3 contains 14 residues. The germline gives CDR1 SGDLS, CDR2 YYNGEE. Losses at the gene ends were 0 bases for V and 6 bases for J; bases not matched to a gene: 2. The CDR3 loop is CASSVVLAAGELFF. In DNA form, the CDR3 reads TGTGCCAGCAGCGTAGTTCTAGCGGCCGGGGAGCTGTTTTTT.

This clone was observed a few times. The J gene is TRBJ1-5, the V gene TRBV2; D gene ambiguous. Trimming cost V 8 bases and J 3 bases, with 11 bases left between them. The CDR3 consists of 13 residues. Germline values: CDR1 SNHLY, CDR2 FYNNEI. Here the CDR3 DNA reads TGTGCCAGCGCGGTGTGGGACAATCAGCCCCAGCATTTT. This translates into CASAVWDNQPQHF. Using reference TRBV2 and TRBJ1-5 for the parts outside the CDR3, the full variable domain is EPEVTQTPSHQVTQMGQEVILRCVPISNHLYFYWYRQILGQKVEFLVSFYNNEISEKSEIFDDQFSVERPDGSNFTLKIRSTKLEDSAMYFCASAVWDNQPQHFGDGTRLSIL.

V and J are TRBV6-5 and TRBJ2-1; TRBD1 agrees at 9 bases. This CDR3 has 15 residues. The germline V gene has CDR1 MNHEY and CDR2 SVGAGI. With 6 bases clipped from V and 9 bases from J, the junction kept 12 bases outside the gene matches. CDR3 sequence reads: CASRPPGDRGGEQFF. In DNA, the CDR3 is TGTGCCAGCAGGCCTCCCGGAGACAGGGGGGGTGAGCAGTTCTTC.

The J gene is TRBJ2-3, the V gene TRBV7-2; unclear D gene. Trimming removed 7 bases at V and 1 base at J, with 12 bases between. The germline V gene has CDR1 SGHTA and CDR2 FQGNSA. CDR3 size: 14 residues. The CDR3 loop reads CASTHTGGTDTQYF. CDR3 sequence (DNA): TGTGCCAGCACCCATACCGGAGGCACAGATACGCAGTATTTT. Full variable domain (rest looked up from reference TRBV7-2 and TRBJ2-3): GAGVSQSPSNKVTEKGKDVELRCDPISGHTALYWYRQSLGQGLEFLIYFQGNSAPDKSGLPSDRFSAERTGGSVSTLTIQRTQQEDSAVYLCASTHTGGTDTQYFGPGTRLTVL.